This note documents a single T cell receptor beta chain sequence. The antigen is not known. The CDR3 sequence is 15 residues long. Unmatched junction bases numbered 7, after V lost 3 bases and J lost 8 bases. CDR1 and CDR2 (germline): DFQATT, SNEGSKA (reference sequence). The data originate from a study of CD8 T cells in ankylosing spondylitis. Study observations and caveats: Clones tied to disease were said to be significantly enriched in matched ankylosing spondylitis synovial fluid. Blood of patients with ankylosing spondylitis appeared to be characterized by a TCR beta motif of 8 or 9 highly homologous variants. Prior work had noted some motif variants in reactive arthritis blood and synovial fluid.

Library preparation for TCR beta used quantitative 5'-RACE with molecular barcodes. TCRdb reprocessed the 5' RACE reads via MiXCR and lists one record per CDR3 protein. The sample holds 800,000 to 900,000 distinct CDR3 sequences; around 11% are singletons and the top ten take roughly 0.51%. This chain links TRBV20-1 with TRBJ2-1, with 13 bases identical to TRBD2. The sample consisted of blood, either unsorted or a sorted T cell fraction (not recorded which). This TCR derives from a male donor with ankylosing spondylitis. DNA for the CDR3: TGCAGTGCTAGCACCGGGACTAGCGGGATTGATGAGCAGTTCTTC. It encodes CSASTGTSGIDEQFF.